What follows are 17 T cell receptor beta chains derived from one specimen sequenced in a study of shared clonotypes between healthy human individuals (dated by TCRdb to the early 2020s). CD8 naive samples were CD45RO-negative cells positively selected for CCR7, giving a CD45RA+CCR7+ population that excluded TemRA cells. The receptor library was made with the immunoSEQ multiplex PCR assay. TCRdb mirrors the immuneACCESS table, restricted to in-frame sequences. Some clones are absent from its copies; in checked studies, under half trace to an unresolved V gene, and the reason for the others is unknown. In this sample the table shows about 2.1 million clones, around 95% of which occur a single time. Roughly 1.7% of the sample is held by the ten biggest clonotypes. The source material was naive CD8+ T cells from PBMCs. This sample's cell subset or site label indicates: CD45RA+CCR7+. The source of these receptors is a man aged 18 to 30 in good health. Some clones in this sample may be carry-over from other donors' samples.

The chain employs TRBV28 and TRBJ2-7; the match to TRBD1 covers 9 bases. V lost 5 bases, J lost 5 bases, and 10 bases stayed unmatched. Germline values: CDR1 MDHEN, CDR2 SYDVKM. The CDR3 loop spans 15 amino acids. CDR3 amino acids: CASSPGQGRSDEQYF. In nucleotides, the CDR3 is TGTGCCAGCAGTCCCGGACAGGGGCGAAGTGACGAGCAGTACTTC.

The chain combines TRBV18 with TRBJ2-7; TRBD1 matches 8 bases. The V segment lost 4 bases and the J segment 3 bases; nucleotides outside the gene matches: 11. The CDR3 totals 16 residues. Per the germline V gene, CDR1 is KGHSH and CDR2 is LQKENI. The CDR3 loop reads CASSQGDRGNLYEQYF. CDR3 sequence (DNA): TGTGCCAGCTCACAAGGAGACAGGGGAAACCTCTACGAGCAGTACTTC.

The chain employs TRBV25-1 and TRBJ2-1; tentative D call: TRBD1 (5 bases). Germline V gene sequence: CDR1 MGHDK, CDR2 SYGVNS. There are 15 residues in the CDR3. Deletions cut 6 bases from V and 10 bases from J, with 22 bases between. The CDR3 nucleotides read TGTGCCAGCAGCCCAACGGACAATACAGGTTACGAGCAGTTCTTC. Its protein is CASSPTDNTGYEQFF. Full variable domain (rest looked up from reference TRBV25-1 and TRBJ2-1): EADIYQTPRYLVIGTGKKITLECSQTMGHDKMYWYQQDPGMELHLIHYSYGVNSTEKGDLSSESTVSRIRTEHFPLTLESARPSHTSQYLCASSPTDNTGYEQFFGPGTRLTVL.

This chain links TRBV27 with TRBJ2-3; 7 bases line up with TRBD2. CDR1 is MNHEY and CDR2 is SMNVEV in the germline V gene (reference sequence). Trimming took 2 bases from V and 3 from J; bases not matched to a gene: 8. The CDR3 spans 16 residues. The DNA for the CDR3 is TGTGCCAGCAGTTTACTCCGGACTAGGGAAACAGATACGCAGTATTTT. Its protein is CASSLLRTRETDTQYF.

This chain links TRBV7-9 with TRBJ2-3; D is possibly TRBD2 (5 bases). This CDR3 region has 12 residues. Trimming took off 8 bases at V and 6 bases at J, with 12 bases between the two ends. Per germline, CDR1 SEHNR and CDR2 FQNEAQ (reference sequence). CDR3 amino acids: CASRLRGDTQYF. The CDR3 DNA reads as TGTGCCAGCCGCCTAAGAGGGGATACGCAGTATTTT.

The rearrangement joins TRBV9 to TRBJ2-3; 7 bases map to TRBD1. Looked up from germline, CDR1 is SGDLS and CDR2 is YYNGEE. CDR3 length: 15 residues. After removal of 2 bases from V and 0 bases from J, the junction contained 3 bases not matched to a gene. The CDR3 protein is CASSVRDSSTDTQYF. The DNA for the CDR3 is TGTGCCAGCAGCGTCCGGGACAGCAGCACAGATACGCAGTATTTT. Full variable domain (missing parts from reference TRBV9 and TRBJ2-3): DSGVTQTPKHLITATGQRVTLRCSPRSGDLSVYWYQQSLDQGLQFLIQYYNGEERAKGNILERFSAQQFPDLHSELNLSSLELGDSALYFCASSVRDSSTDTQYFGPGTRLTVL.

In its sample, this clone was seen a few times. CDR3 bases: TGTGCCAGCAGCAAAGGACTCTACGAGCAGTACTTC. Its protein product is CASSKGLYEQYF. This chain links TRBV21-1 with TRBJ2-7; the table's D call TRBD2 went unverified against the DNA. TRBV21-1 is a known pseudogene. The CDR3 consists of 12 residues.

Details on this clone: Other DNA sequences in the sample encode the same CDR3. The chain is built from TRBV27 and TRBJ2-7, with D perhaps TRBD2 (6 bases). This CDR3 spans 13 amino acids. Germline V gene sequence: CDR1 MNHEY, CDR2 SMNVEV (reference sequence). Trimming took 8 bases from V and 1 from J, leaving 12 bases between them. The CDR3 coding sequence is TGTGCCAGCCGAGTTGGGGGGTCCTACGAGCAGTACTTC. Protein product: CASRVGGSYEQYF.

In regard to this clone: Within the sample, other DNA sequences also encode this same CDR3. The rearrangement uses TRBV9 and TRBJ2-4; D possibly matches TRBD1 or TRBD2 (5 bases each). CDR3 length: 14 residues. CDR1 SGDLS and CDR2 YYNGEE come from the germline V gene. Trimming removed 2 bases at V and 1 base at J, with 7 bases between. The CDR3 sequence: CASSVGRAKNIQYF. CDR3 DNA sequence: TGTGCCAGCAGCGTGGGACGGGCCAAAAACATTCAGTACTTC.

The chain is built from TRBV5-1 and TRBJ2-7, with TRBD2 identical over 9 bases. This CDR3 has 20 residues. Germline V CDR1 and CDR2: SGHRS, YFSETQ. V was clipped by 4 bases and J by 6 bases; unmatched bases: 26. The CDR3 nucleotides are TGCGCCAGCAGCGTTGAGCCGGGACTAGCAAGAAAGGGACCTTACGGCGAGCAGTACTTC. Protein sequence: CASSVEPGLARKGPYGEQYF.

J is TRBJ1-1 and V is TRBV5-4; D perhaps matches TRBD1 (6 bases). Germline lookup yields CDR1 SGHNT and CDR2 YYREEE (reference sequence). The CDR3 covers 16 residues. Trimming pared 1 base from V and 1 base from J, leaving 14 bases between. CDR3 loop: CASSLQMGHTNTEAFF. CDR3 coding DNA: TGTGCCAGCAGCTTGCAAATGGGACACACGAACACTGAAGCTTTCTTT.

This chain connects TRBV18 to TRBJ2-2; no definite D call. This CDR3 is 13 amino acids long. Trimming took off 2 bases at V and 7 bases at J, with 8 bases between the two ends. The germline V gene has CDR1 KGHSH and CDR2 LQKENI. The CDR3, as DNA: TGTGCCAGCTCACCAACCGTAGGCGGGGAGCTGTTTTTT. This gives the protein CASSPTVGGELFF. Full variable domain (remainder filled in from reference TRBV18 and TRBJ2-2): NAGVMQNPRHLVRRRGQEARLRCSPMKGHSHVYWYRQLPEEGLKFMVYLQKENIIDESGMPKERFSAEFPKEGPSILRIQQVVRGDSAAYFCASSPTVGGELFFGEGSRLTVL.

The chain links TRBV27 to TRBJ2-1; possibly TRBD1 for D (5 bases). Germline CDR1 and CDR2: MNHEY and SMNVEV (reference sequence). Trimming took off 4 bases at V and 5 bases at J, with 9 bases between the two ends. This CDR3 spans 13 amino acids. CDR3 nucleotides: TGTGCCAGCAGTTCCAGGGCAAACAATGAGCAGTTCTTC. Translation: CASSSRANNEQFF.

The chain recombines TRBV29-1 with TRBJ2-1; D unresolved. The CDR3 is made up of 13 amino acids. Deletions cut 2 bases from V and 5 bases from J, with 10 bases between. Looked up from germline, CDR1 is SQVTM and CDR2 is ANQGSEA. DNA for the CDR3: TGCAGCGTTGAATGGCTAGAAAACAATGAGCAGTTCTTC. Encoded protein: CSVEWLENNEQFF.

This rearrangement joins TRBV7-9 to TRBJ2-7; 7 bases are a match to TRBD2. V was clipped by 2 bases and J by 0 bases; unmatched bases: 4. The CDR3 totals 15 residues. From germline, CDR1 is SEHNR and CDR2 FQNEAQ (reference sequence). The CDR3 region has the DNA TGTGCCAGCAGCTTACCGGGACTATCCTCCTACGAGCAGTACTTC. Translating gives CASSLPGLSSYEQYF.

The chain combines TRBV7-9 with TRBJ2-7, with 7 bases aligning to TRBD2. The V segment lost 5 bases and the J segment 6 bases; nucleotides outside the gene matches: 16. Looked up from germline, CDR1 is SEHNR and CDR2 is FQNEAQ (reference sequence). The CDR3 is 16 residues long. CDR3 DNA: TGTGCCAGCAGCCCAAGGGATGGACTAGTTTTGGGCGAGCAGTACTTC. It is translated as CASSPRDGLVLGEQYF.

V usage is TRBV7-3 and J usage is TRBJ2-3; D is uncertain. The germline gives CDR1 SGHTA, CDR2 FQGTGA. The CDR3 is 14 residues long. V was pared by 4 bases and J by 0 bases, with 8 bases between. The CDR3 region is CASSSVGSTDTQYF. As DNA, the CDR3 is TGTGCCAGCAGCTCCGTGGGGAGCACAGATACGCAGTATTTT.